The clone carrying this T cell receptor beta chain has more than one count but fewer than ten. The authors' processing: Estimates of nucleated cell counts were drawn from the amplification of reference gene primers. Here immunoSEQ multiplex PCR was the method, and the copy in TCRdb shows in-frame clones only, minus some. Clonal size and the V and J genes are those of that table, whereas D and trimming came from the DNA. This table holds tens of thousands of clones, about 85% found once. Seattle patients were enrolled while actively infected and followed longitudinally. The sample originates from a study of blood T cell repertoires in COVID-19. On the study more broadly: PBMCs, B-cell-depleted T cells, or T cells provided the cDNA or gDNA that made up the material.

The CDR3 totals 15 residues. V was clipped by 6 bases and J by 8 bases, with 22 bases between them. Germline CDR1 is LNHDA and CDR2 is SQIVND (reference sequence). The sequenced sample was peripheral blood. The V call is TRBV19, the J call TRBJ1-2, with D perhaps matching TRBD1 (5 bases). The sequence was obtained from a woman older than 75 with COVID-19, enrolled during active disease. CDR3 amino acids: CASRSPGLNSGGYTF. Here the CDR3 DNA reads TGTGCCAGTAGGTCTCCGGGACTAAATTCAGGCGGCTACACCTTC.